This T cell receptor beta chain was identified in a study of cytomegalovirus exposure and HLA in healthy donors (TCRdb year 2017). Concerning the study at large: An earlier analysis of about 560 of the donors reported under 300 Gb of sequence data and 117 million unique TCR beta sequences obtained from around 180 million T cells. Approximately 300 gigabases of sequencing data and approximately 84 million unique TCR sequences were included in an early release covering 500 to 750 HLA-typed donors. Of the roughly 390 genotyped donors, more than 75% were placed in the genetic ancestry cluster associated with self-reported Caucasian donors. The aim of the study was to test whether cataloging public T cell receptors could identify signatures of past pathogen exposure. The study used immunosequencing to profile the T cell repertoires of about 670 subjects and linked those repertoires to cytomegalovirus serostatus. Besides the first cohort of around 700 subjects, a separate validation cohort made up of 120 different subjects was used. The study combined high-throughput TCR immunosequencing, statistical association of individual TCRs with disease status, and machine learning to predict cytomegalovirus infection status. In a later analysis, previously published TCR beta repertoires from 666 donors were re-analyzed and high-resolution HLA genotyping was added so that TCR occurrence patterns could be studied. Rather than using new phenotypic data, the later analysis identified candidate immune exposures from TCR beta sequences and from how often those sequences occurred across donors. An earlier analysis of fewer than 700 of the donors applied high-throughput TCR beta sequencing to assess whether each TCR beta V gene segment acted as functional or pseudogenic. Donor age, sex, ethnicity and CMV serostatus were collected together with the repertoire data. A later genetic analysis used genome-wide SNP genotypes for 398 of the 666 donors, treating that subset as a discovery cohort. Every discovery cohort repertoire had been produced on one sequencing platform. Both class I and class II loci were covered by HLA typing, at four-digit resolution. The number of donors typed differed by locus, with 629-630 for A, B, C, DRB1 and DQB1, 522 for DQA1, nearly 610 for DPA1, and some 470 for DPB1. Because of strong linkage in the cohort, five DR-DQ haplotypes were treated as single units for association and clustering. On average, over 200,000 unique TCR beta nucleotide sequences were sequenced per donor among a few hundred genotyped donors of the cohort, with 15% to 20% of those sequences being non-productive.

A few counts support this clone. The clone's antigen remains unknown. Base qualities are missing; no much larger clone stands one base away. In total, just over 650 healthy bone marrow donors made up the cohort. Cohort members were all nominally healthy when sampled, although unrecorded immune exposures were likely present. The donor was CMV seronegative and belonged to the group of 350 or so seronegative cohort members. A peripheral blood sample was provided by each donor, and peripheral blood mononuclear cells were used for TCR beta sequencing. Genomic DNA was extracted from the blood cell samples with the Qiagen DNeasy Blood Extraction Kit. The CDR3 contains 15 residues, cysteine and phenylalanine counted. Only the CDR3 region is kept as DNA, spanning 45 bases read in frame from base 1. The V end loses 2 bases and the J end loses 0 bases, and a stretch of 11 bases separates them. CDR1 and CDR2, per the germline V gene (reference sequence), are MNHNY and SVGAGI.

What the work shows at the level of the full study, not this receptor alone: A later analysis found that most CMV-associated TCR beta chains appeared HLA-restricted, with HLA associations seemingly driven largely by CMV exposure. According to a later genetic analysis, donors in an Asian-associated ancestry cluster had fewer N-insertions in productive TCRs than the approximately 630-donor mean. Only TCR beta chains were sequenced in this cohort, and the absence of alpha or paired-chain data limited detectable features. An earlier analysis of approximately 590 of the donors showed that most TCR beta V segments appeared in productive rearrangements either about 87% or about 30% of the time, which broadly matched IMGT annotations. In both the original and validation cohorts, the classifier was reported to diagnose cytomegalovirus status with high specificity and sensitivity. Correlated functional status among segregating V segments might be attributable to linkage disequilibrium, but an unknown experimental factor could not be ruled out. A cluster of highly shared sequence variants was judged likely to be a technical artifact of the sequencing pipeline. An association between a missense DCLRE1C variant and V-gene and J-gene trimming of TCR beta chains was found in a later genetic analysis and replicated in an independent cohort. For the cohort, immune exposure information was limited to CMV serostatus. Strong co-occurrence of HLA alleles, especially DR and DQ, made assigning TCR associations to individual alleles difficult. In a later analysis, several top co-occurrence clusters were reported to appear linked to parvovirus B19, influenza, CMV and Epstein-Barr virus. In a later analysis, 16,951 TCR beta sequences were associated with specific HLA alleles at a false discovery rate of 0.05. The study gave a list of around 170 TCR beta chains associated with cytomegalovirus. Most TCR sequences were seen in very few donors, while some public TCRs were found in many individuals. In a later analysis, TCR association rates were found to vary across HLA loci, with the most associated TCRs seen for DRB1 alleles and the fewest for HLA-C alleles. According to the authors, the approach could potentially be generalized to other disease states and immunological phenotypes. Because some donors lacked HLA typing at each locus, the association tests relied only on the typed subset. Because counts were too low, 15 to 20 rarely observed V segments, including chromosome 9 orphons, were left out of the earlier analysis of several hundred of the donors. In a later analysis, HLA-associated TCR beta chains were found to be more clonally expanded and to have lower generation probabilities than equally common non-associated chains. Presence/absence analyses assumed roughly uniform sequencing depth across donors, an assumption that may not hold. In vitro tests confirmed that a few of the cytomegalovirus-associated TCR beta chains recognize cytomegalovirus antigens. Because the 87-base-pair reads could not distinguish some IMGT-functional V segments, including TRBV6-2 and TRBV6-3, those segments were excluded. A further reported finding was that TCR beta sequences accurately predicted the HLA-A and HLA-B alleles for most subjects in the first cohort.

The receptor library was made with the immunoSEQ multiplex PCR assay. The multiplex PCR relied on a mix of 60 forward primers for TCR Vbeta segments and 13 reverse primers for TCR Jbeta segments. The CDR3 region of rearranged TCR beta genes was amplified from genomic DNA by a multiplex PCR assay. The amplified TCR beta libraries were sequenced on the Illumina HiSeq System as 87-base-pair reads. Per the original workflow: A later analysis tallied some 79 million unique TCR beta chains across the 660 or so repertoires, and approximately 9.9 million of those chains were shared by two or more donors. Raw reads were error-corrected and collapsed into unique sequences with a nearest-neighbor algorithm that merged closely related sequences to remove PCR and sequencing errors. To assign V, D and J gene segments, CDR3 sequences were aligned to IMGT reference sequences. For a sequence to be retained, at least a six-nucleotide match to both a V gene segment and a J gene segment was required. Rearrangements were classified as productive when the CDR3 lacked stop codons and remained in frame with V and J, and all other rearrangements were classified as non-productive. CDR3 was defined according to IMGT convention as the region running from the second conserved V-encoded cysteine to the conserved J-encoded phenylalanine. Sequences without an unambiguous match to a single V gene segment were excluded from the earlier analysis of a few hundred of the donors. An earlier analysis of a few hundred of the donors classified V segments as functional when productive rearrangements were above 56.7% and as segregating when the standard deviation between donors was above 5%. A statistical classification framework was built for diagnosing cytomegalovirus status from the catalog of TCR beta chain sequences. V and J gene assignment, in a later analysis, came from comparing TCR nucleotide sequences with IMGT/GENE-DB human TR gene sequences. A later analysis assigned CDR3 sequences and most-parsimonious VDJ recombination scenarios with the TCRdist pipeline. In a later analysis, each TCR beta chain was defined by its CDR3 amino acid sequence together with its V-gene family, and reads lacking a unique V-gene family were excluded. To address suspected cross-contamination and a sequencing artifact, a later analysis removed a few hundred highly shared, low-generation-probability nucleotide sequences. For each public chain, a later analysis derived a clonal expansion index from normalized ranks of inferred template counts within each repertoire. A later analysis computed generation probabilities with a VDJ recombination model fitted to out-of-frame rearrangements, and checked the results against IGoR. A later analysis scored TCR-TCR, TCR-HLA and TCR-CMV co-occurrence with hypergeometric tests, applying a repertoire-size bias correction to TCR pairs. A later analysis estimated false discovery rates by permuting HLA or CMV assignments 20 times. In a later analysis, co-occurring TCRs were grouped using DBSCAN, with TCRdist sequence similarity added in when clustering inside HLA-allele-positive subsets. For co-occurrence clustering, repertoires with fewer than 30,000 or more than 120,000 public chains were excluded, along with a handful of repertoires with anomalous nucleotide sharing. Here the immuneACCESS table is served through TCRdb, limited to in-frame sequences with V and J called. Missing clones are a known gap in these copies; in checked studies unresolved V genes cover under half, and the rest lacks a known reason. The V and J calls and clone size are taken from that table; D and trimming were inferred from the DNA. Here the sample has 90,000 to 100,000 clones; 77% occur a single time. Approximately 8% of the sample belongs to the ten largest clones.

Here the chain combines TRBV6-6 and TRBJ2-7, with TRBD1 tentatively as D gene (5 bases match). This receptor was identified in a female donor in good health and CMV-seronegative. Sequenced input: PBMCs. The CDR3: CASSYQDSLSYEQYF. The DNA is TGTGCCAGCAGTTACCAAGACAGCCTCTCCTACGAGCAGTACTTC.